What follows are 2 T cell receptor beta chains derived from one specimen sequenced in a study of T cell responses to AZD1222 COVID-19 vaccine. Sequenced by immunoSEQ multiplex PCR; TCRdb stores in-frame clones only, minus some. The table lists 65,000 to 75,000 clones, roughly 82% of them singletons. The sequencing here drew on peripheral blood, taken on day 0 of AZD1222 vaccination. The receptors here all came from an adult in good health.

This rearrangement joins TRBV5-5 to TRBJ2-2; D is ambiguous. The CDR3 runs to 14 residues. With 2 bases removed from V and 1 base from J, the gap between germline ends came to 6 bases. Germline-derived CDR1 and CDR2 are SGHKS and YYEKEE (reference sequence). CDR3: CASSLSVNTGELFF. CDR3 DNA sequence: TGTGCCAGCAGCTTATCGGTGAACACCGGGGAGCTGTTTTTT. Looking up the rest from reference TRBV5-5 and TRBJ2-2 gives the full variable domain: DAGVTQSPTHLIKTRGQQVTLRCSPISGHKSVSWYQQVLGQGPQFIFQYYEKEERGRGNFPDRFSARQFPNYSSELNVNALLLGDSALYLCASSLSVNTGELFFGEGSRLTVL.

The V gene is TRBV5-1, the J gene TRBJ2-7, with D possibly being TRBD1 (5 bases). V lost 5 bases to trimming and J lost 1 base, with 7 bases between them. This CDR3 has 12 residues. Per germline, CDR1 SGHRS and CDR2 YFSETQ. In DNA form, the CDR3 reads TGCGCCAGCAGAGGGGATTCCTACGAGCAGTACTTC. Amino acid sequence: CASRGDSYEQYF.